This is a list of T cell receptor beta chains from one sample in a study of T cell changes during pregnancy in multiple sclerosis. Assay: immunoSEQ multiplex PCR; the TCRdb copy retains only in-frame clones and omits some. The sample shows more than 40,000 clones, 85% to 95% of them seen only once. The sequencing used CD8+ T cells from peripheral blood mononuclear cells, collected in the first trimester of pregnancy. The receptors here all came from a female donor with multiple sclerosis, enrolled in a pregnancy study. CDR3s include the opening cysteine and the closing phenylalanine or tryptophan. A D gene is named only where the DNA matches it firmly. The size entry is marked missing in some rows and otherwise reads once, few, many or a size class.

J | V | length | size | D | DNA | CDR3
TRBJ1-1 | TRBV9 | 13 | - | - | TGTGCCAGCAGCGTAGGAGACCTATCCGGGGCTTTCTTT | CASSVGDLSGAFF
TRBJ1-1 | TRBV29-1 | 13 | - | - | TGCAGCGTTGAAGACCAGGGTGGCACTGAAGCTTTCTTT | CSVEDQGGTEAFF
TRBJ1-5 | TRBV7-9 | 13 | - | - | TGTGCCAGCAGCTTTAGTGAGAATCAGCCCCAGCATTTT | CASSFSENQPQHF
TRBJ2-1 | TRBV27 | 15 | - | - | TGTGCCAGCAGTTTATACGGGGGCTCCTACAATGAGCAGTTCTTC | CASSLYGGSYNEQFF
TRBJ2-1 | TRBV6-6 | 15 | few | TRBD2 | TGTGCCAGCAGTTACGCTAGCGGGGACTACAATGAGCAGTTCTTC | CASSYASGDYNEQFF
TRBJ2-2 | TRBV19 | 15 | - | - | TGTGCCAGTAGCCTCCAGGCATACGGTACCGGGGAGCTGTTTTTT | CASSLQAYGTGELFF
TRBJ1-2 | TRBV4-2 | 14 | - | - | TGTGCCAGCAGCCAAGATGCGTCCAACTATGGCTACACCTTC | CASSQDASNYGYTF
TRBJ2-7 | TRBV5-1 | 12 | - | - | TGCGCCAGCAGCTTTGGCAACTACGAGCAGTACTTC | CASSFGNYEQYF
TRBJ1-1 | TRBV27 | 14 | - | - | TGTGCCAGCAGTTTCGGGGGTGACAACACTGAAGCTTTCTTT | CASSFGGDNTEAFF
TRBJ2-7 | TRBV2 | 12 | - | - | TGTGCCAGCACGGCGGGTTCCTACGAGCAGTACTTC | CASTAGSYEQYF
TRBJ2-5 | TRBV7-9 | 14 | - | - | TGTGCCAGCAGTCCCACAGGGACCGAAGAGACCCAGTACTTC | CASSPTGTEETQYF
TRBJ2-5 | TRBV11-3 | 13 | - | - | TGTGCCAGCAGCTCGAACCGGGGGGAGACCCAGTACTTC | CASSSNRGETQYF
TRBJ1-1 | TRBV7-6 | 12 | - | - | TGTGCCAGCAGCCCCCGGGGGGGGCAAGCTTTCTTT | CASSPRGGQAFF
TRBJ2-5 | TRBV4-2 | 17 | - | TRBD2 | TGTGCCAGCAGCCCACTCTCTAGCGGGGGGGTTGGGGAGACCCAGTACTTC | CASSPLSSGGVGETQYF
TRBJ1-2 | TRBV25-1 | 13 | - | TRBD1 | TGTGCCAGCAGTATCGGGACAGGGGATGGCTACACCTTC | CASSIGTGDGYTF
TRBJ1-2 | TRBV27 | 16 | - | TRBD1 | TGTGCCAGCAGTTTCCAGGGGACAGGCCCGGGCGGCGGCTACACCTTC | CASSFQGTGPGGGYTF
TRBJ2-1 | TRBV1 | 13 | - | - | TGCACCAGCAGCCAAGATCCGGACAGGGATTATTTCTTC | CTSSQDPDRDYFF
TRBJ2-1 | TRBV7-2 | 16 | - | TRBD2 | TGTGCCAGCAGCTTAGAAGTAGCGGGAGGGCCCTATGAGCAGTTCTTC | CASSLEVAGGPYEQFF
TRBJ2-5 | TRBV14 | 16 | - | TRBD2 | TGTGCCAGCAGCCAATTCGGCGGGAGGGTGGCAGAGACCCAGTACTTC | CASSQFGGRVAETQYF
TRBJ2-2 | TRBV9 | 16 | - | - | TGTGCCAGCAGCGTAGGTGGAGGCCCGAACACCGGGGAGCTGTTTTTT | CASSVGGGPNTGELFF
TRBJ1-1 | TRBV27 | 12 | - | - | TGTGCCAGCAGTTCCCGGAGGTTTGAAGCTTTCTTT | CASSSRRFEAFF
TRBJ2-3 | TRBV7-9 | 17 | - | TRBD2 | TGTGCCAGCAGCTTAGGAACCAGCGGGAGAGAAACAGATACGCAGTATTTT | CASSLGTSGRETDTQYF
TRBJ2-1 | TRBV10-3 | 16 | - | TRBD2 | TGTGCCATCAGGACGACTAGCGGGAGGTCCTACAATGAGCAGTTCTTC | CAIRTTSGRSYNEQFF
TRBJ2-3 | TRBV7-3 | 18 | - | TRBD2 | TGTGCCAGCAGCCCCTCGCCTCCAGCGGGGTCTAGCACAGATACGCAGTATTTT | CASSPSPPAGSSTDTQYF
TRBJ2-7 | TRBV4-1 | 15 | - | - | TGCGCCAGCAGCCCGTTCTTCCCCCCAGGGGCCGAGCAGTACTTC | CASSPFFPPGAEQYF
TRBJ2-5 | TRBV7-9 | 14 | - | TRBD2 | TGTGCCAGCAGCTTATTGGCGGGAGCAGAGACCCAGTACTTC | CASSLLAGAETQYF
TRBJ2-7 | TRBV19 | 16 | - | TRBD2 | TGTGCCAGTAGTGTCGTCGTAGCGGGAGTAATCGACGAGCAGTACTTC | CASSVVVAGVIDEQYF
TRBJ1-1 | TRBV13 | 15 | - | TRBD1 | TGTGCCAGCAGCCCACAAGATCAGGGGGCGGGTGAAGCTTTCTTT | CASSPQDQGAGEAFF
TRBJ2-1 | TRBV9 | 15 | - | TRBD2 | TGTGCCAGCAGCGTAGTGGTAGCGGGGTACAATGAGCAGTTCTTC | CASSVVVAGYNEQFF
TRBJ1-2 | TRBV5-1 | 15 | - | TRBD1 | TGCGCCAGCAGCCTGGATGTTGGGACAGGGAATGGCTACACCTTC | CASSLDVGTGNGYTF
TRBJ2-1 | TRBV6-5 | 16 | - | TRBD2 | TGTGCCAGCAGTTGGGCTAGCGGGGGGACCTACAATGAGCAGTTCTTC | CASSWASGGTYNEQFF
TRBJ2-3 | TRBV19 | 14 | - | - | TGTGCCAGTAACGAAGAGGGGGGCACAGATACGCAGTATTTT | CASNEEGGTDTQYF
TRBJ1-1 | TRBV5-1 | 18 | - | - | TGCGCCAGCAGCCAGGAGGCAGGAGTATTCTTAAGGGACACTGAAGCTTTCTTT | CASSQEAGVFLRDTEAFF
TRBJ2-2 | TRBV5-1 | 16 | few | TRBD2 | TGCGCCAGCAGCTTAACCGGGACTAGATACACCGGGGAGCTGTTTTTT | CASSLTGTRYTGELFF
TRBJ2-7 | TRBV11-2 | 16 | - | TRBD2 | TGTGCCAGCAGCTCAGCCGGGACTAGCGGGAGCTACGAGCAGTACTTC | CASSSAGTSGSYEQYF
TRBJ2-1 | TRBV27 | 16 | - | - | TGTGCCAGCAGTTCCCCTAGCAGGAGCTCCTACAATGAGCAGTTCTTC | CASSSPSRSSYNEQFF
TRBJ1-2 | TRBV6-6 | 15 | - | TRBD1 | TGTGCCAGCAGTTACACCCAGGGGGAGACCTATGGCTACACCTTC | CASSYTQGETYGYTF
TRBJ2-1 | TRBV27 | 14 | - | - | TGTGCCAGCAGTTTTTCCGGACTTTCCAATGAGCAGTTCTTC | CASSFSGLSNEQFF
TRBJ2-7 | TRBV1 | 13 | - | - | TGCACCAGCCCCCCGGGACTCTCAGACGAGCAGTACTTC | CTSPPGLSDEQYF
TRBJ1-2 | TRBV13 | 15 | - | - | TGTGCCAGCAGCTTAGGTCCGGTCCCTAACTATGGCTACACCTTC | CASSLGPVPNYGYTF
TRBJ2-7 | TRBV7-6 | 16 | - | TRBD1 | TGTGCCAGCAGCTTAGCCCCGACAGGGGCTGGTTACGAGCAGTACTTC | CASSLAPTGAGYEQYF
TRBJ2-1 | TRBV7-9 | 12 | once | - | TGTGCCAGCAGCACAGGAGCTTATGAGCAGTTCTTC | CASSTGAYEQFF
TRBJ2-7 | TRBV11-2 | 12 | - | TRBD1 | TGTGCCAGCAGCTTTGGCGGACAGGATGCGGACTTC | CASSFGGQDADF
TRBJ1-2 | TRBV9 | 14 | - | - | TGTGCCAGCAGCGGTAGGGGAGCGGGCTATGGCTACACCTTC | CASSGRGAGYGYTF
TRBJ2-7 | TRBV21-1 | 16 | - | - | TGTGCCAGCAGTGCACCCCTCTATTCGTATTCCTACGAGCAGTACTTC | CASSAPLYSYSYEQYF
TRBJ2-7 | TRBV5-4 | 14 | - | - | TGTGCCAGCAGCTTCGGACAAAGCTCCTACGAGCAGTACTTC | CASSFGQSSYEQYF
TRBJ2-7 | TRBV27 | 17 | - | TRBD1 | TGTGCCAGCAGCCACGGCCACAGGGGTCCGAACCCCTACGAGCAGTACTTC | CASSHGHRGPNPYEQYF
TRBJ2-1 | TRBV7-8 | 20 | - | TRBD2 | TGTGCCAGCAGCTCCGACTTAGGCAGATTAGCGGGCCGGGAGGGCAATGAGCAGTTCTTC | CASSSDLGRLAGREGNEQFF
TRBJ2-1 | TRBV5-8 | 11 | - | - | TGTGCCAGCAGCTTGGAACAGGAGCAGTTCTTC | CASSLEQEQFF
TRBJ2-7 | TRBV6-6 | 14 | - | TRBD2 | TGTGCCAGCAGTTACGCGGGAGGGCCCAACGAGCAGTACTTC | CASSYAGGPNEQYF
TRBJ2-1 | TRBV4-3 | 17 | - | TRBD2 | TGCGCCAGCAGCCAAGGCCTAGCGGGGGGCCCATACAATGAGCAGTTCTTC | CASSQGLAGGPYNEQFF
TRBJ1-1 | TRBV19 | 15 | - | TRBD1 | TGTGCCAGTACCAAGATAGAGACAGGGGAAACTGAAGCTTTCTTT | CASTKIETGETEAFF
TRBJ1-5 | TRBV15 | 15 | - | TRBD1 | TGTGCCACCAGCGGCCACAGGGGTAGCAATCAGCCCCAGCATTTT | CATSGHRGSNQPQHF